These 15 T cell receptor beta chains came from one sample sequenced in a study of technical replicates of blood from a few donors. The table came from immunoSEQ multiplex PCR; TCRdb's copy has only in-frame clones and leaves some out. The sample holds approximately 70,000 clones, under 98% seen once. The specimen sequenced was T cells isolated from PBMCs. The receptor source for this set is a human donor in good health.

The rearrangement links TRBV13 to TRBJ2-7; D is ambiguous. The CDR3 has 12 amino acids. Deletions cut 1 base from V and 4 bases from J, with 5 bases between. Germline CDR1 is PRHDT and CDR2 is FYEKMQ (reference sequence). For the CDR3, the DNA is TGTGCCAGCAGCTTAGTAGAATACGAGCAGTACTTC. Its translation is CASSLVEYEQYF. Drawing the rest from reference TRBV13 and TRBJ2-7, the complete variable domain is AAGVIQSPRHLIKEKRETATLKCYPIPRHDTVYWYQQGPGQDPQFLISFYEKMQSDKGSIPDRFSAQQFSDYHSELNMSSLELGDSALYFCASSLVEYEQYFGPGTRLTVT.

The chain uses TRBV5-4 and TRBJ2-7; TRBD1 is a possible D gene (6 bases). The CDR3 contains 14 residues. The V and J ends lost 2 bases and 3 bases respectively, with 12 bases between them. The germline V gene encodes CDR1 SGHNT and CDR2 YYREEE (reference sequence). The CDR3 DNA follows: TGTGCCAGCAGCTTCCCGGGACAAAGCTACGAGCAGTACTTC. Amino acids: CASSFPGQSYEQYF.

This clone was found once. V usage is TRBV11-2 and J usage is TRBJ1-1; D is perhaps TRBD1 (5 bases). This CDR3 comprises 14 residues. V lost 3 bases and J lost 0, with 8 bases in between. Germline loops: CDR1 SGHAT, CDR2 FQNNGV. CDR3 nucleotide sequence: TGTGCCAGCAGCTTTACAGGTTTGAACACTGAAGCTTTCTTT. Protein sequence: CASSFTGLNTEAFF.

The rearrangement links TRBV28 to TRBJ2-1, with 7 bases identical to TRBD1. V shed 2 bases and J 8 bases; nucleotides not matched to a gene: 9. CDR1 is MDHEN, CDR2 SYDVKM, per germline. The CDR3 runs to 15 residues. As DNA, the CDR3 is TGTGCCAGCAGTTTAGAGGCAGGGGGTTCGGATGAGCAGTTCTTC. It is translated as CASSLEAGGSDEQFF.

This chain uses TRBV10-3 with TRBJ2-7; TRBD2 matches at 8 bases. CDR1 and CDR2 from the germline V gene are ENHRY and SYGVKD. CDR3 length equals 14 residues. V dropped 7 bases and J dropped 4; count of bases not matched to a gene: 9. The chain's CDR3 is CAIMSGTSSYEQYF. DNA for the CDR3: TGTGCCATCATGAGCGGGACTAGTTCATACGAGCAGTACTTC.

The J gene is TRBJ2-1, the V gene TRBV30, with 9 nucleotides matching TRBD2. This CDR3 has 11 amino acids. With 3 bases clipped from V and 12 bases from J, the junction kept 3 bases outside the gene matches. The V gene's germline CDR1 is GTSNPN and CDR2 SVGIG (reference sequence). The DNA of the CDR3 is TGTGCCTGGAGGGAACTAGCGGGGCAGTTCTTC. The encoded protein is CAWRELAGQFF.

The genes are TRBV7-9 and TRBJ2-3; D might be TRBD1 (5 bases). The CDR3 runs 15 residues. In germline, CDR1 is SEHNR, CDR2 FQNEAQ (reference sequence). V was shortened by 0 bases and J by 5 bases, with 12 bases between the two germline ends. The CDR3: CASSLAQGWKDTQYF. The CDR3 DNA reads TGTGCCAGCAGCTTAGCGCAGGGATGGAAAGATACGCAGTATTTT.

This clone was recorded only once. The chain employs TRBV29-1 and TRBJ2-7; tentatively, D is TRBD1 (6 bases). V gave up 6 bases and J gave up 1 base, with 10 bases separating them. CDR1 and CDR2 from the germline V gene are SQVTM and ANQGSEA. This CDR3 contains 12 residues. CDR3 sequence: CSVGTPSYEQYF. The CDR3 DNA reads as TGCAGCGTCGGGACACCATCCTACGAGCAGTACTTC.

This chain joins TRBV6-5 and TRBJ2-7; 7 bases match TRBD1. Trimming took 2 bases from V and 2 from J; bases not matched to a gene: 6. Germline lookup yields CDR1 MNHEY and CDR2 SVGAGI. The CDR3 length is 15 residues. CDR3 sequence reads: CASSYNEGQAYEQYF. CDR3 DNA: TGTGCCAGCAGTTACAACGAAGGACAGGCCTACGAGCAGTACTTC.

The rearrangement joins TRBV6-1 to TRBJ2-1; TRBD2 agrees at 16 bases. This CDR3 spans 17 amino acids. V lost 4 bases, J lost 9 bases, and 9 bases stayed unmatched. Germline V gene sequence: CDR1 MNHNS, CDR2 SASEGT. CDR3 in DNA: TGTGCCAGCAGTGTTCCGGGACTAGCGGGAGGGCCCCGTGAGCAGTTCTTC. Amino acid sequence: CASSVPGLAGGPREQFF.

J is TRBJ2-3 and V is TRBV11-2; TRBD1 matches 12 bases. The CDR3 is 18 amino acids. The V gene's germline CDR1 is SGHAT and CDR2 FQNNGV. Unmatched junction bases numbered 7, after V lost 0 bases and J lost 3 bases. The CDR3 spells CASSLEAGTGGRTDTQYF. CDR3 in DNA: TGTGCCAGCAGCTTAGAGGCCGGGACAGGGGGCCGAACAGATACGCAGTATTTT.

This clone was detected once. This chain connects TRBV5-6 to TRBJ2-5; D possibly corresponds to TRBD1 (5 bases). The V gene's germline CDR1 is SGHDT and CDR2 YYEEEE. The CDR3 extends over 14 amino acids. V was pared by 2 bases and J by 1 base, with 9 bases between. CDR3: CASSLRQSQETQYF. The DNA for the CDR3 is TGTGCCAGCAGCTTACGACAGAGCCAAGAGACCCAGTACTTC.

The rearrangement uses TRBV7-3 and TRBJ1-2, with D unresolved. Germline V gene lookup returns CDR1 SGHTA and CDR2 FQGTGA. V shed 0 bases and J shed 4 bases, with 9 bases lying between them. The CDR3 has 14 amino acids. CDR3 sequence: CASSLTGEGYGYTF. The DNA for the CDR3 is TGTGCCAGCAGCTTAACGGGAGAAGGCTATGGCTACACCTTC.

The gene calls are TRBV7-2 and TRBJ1-5; 7 bases map to TRBD1. Germline V lookup: CDR1 SGHTA, CDR2 FQGNSA. J was trimmed by 4 bases and V by 0 bases; bases with no gene match: 3. The CDR3 length is 15 residues. The CDR3 spells CASSLALQGNQPQHF. The CDR3, as DNA: TGTGCCAGCAGCTTAGCTCTACAGGGGAATCAGCCCCAGCATTTT.

The chain employs TRBV15 and TRBJ2-5, with D possibly matching TRBD2 (6 bases). The CDR3 totals 13 residues. The V end was cut by 6 bases, the J end by 0 bases, with 8 bases between. Germline V gives CDR1 LNHNV, CDR2 YYDKDF (reference sequence). The CDR3 here is CATSGRYQETQYF. The CDR3 coding sequence is TGTGCCACCAGTGGGAGGTACCAAGAGACCCAGTACTTC. Full variable domain (outside the CDR3, taken from reference TRBV15 and TRBJ2-5): DAMVIQNPRYQVTQFGKPVTLSCSQTLNHNVMYWYQQKSSQAPKLLFHYYDKDFNNEADTPDNFQSRRPNTSFCFLDIRSPGLGDTAMYLCATSGRYQETQYFGPGTRLLVL.